This TCR beta chain is from a study of blood T cell repertoires in COVID-19. In the study overall: Acute and convalescent COVID-19 samples came from the United States, Italy and Spain. Sample material is recorded as cDNA or gDNA derived from T cells, B-cell-depleted T cells, or PBMCs.

In the source study's methods: Reference gene primer amplification gave estimated nucleated cell counts. TCRdb keeps only in-frame clones here, not all; method: immunoSEQ multiplex PCR. The V and J calls and the clone size are those of that table, but D and trimming were determined from the DNA. This table holds about 120,000 clones, about 89% found once. The CDR3 is 15 amino acids. V shed 0 bases and J shed 7 bases, with 14 bases lying between them. The germline V gene has CDR1 SGHRS and CDR2 YFSETQ. The chain uses TRBV5-1 and TRBJ2-1, with D perhaps matching TRBD1 (5 bases). This TCR derives from a man between 60 and 70 years old with COVID-19, enrolled during active disease. Sequencing was done on a sample of peripheral blood. In nucleotides, the CDR3 is TGCGCCAGCAGCTTGGGGGAAGGGGCGTGGAATGAGCAGTTCTTC. This codes for CASSLGEGAWNEQFF.